The 4 T cell receptor beta chains presented below share a single source sample, sequenced in a study of shared clonotypes between healthy human individuals (dated by TCRdb to 2020 to 2021). The receptor library was made with the immunoSEQ multiplex PCR assay. The table comes from immuneACCESS by way of TCRdb, which keeps in-frame sequences with V and J called. Part of the clones is missing from these tables; in studies checked, under half for an unresolved V gene and the rest for unknown reasons. This sample is represented by about 690,000 clones; about 90% of them were singletons. Clones ranked in the top ten supply 30% to 40% of the sample. Sequencing was performed on memory CD8+ T cells from PBMCs. The sample's cell subset or site label, decoded: CD45RO+ cells pooled with CCR7-negative TemRA cells. Receptors originate from a man aged 18 to 30 in good health. Some clones in this sample may be carry-over from other donors' samples.

Details on this clone: A read error may account for a junction end that differs from germline. DNA for the CDR3: TGTGCCAGCAGCCGTCTCTCTGAGGCCAACGTCCTGACTTTC. It is translated as CASSRLSEANVLTF. This chain connects TRBV7-9 to TRBJ2-6; D gene unclear. This CDR3 has 14 residues. Germline loops: CDR1 SEHNR, CDR2 FQNEAQ (reference sequence).

The J gene is TRBJ2-7, the V gene TRBV27; D is perhaps TRBD1 (5 bases). The CDR3 totals 13 residues. Germline V CDR1 and CDR2: MNHEY, SMNVEV (reference sequence). The V end was cut by 4 bases, the J end by 0 bases, with 7 bases between. As DNA, the CDR3 is TGTGCCAGCAGTTGGGGCCCCTCCTACGAGCAGTACTTC. Its protein is CASSWGPSYEQYF.

The chain combines TRBV12-5 with TRBJ2-5; TRBD2 matches 7 bases. The V and J ends lost 6 bases and 3 bases, in that order; junction bases with no gene match: 16. The CDR3 has 17 amino acids. The germline gives CDR1 LGHNT, CDR2 FRNRAP. The CDR3: CASGRNLAETSKETQYF. The CDR3 DNA follows: TGTGCTAGTGGCAGGAACCTAGCGGAGACTTCTAAAGAGACCCAGTACTTC.

The count of this clone is one. J is TRBJ1-1 and V is TRBV7-9, with D perhaps matching TRBD1 (6 bases). The CDR3 is 17 residues long. From germline, CDR1 is SEHNR and CDR2 FQNEAQ (reference sequence). V lost 5 bases, J lost 1 base, and 20 bases lay in between. The chain's CDR3 is CASSRLPGHLKNTEAFF. CDR3 in DNA: TGTGCCAGCAGCCGGCTACCGGGACATCTGAAGAACACTGAAGCTTTCTTT.